The 27 T cell receptor beta chains below come from one sample, sequenced in a study of cytomegalovirus exposure and HLA in healthy donors. 60 Vbeta and 13 Jbeta primers were used in PCR. Assay used: immunoSEQ multiplex PCR; TCRdb lists only in-frame clones, some missing. Among about 170,000 clones listed, more than 70% were seen once. Material: PBMCs. Receptors originate from a boy aged 2 to 9 in good health and CMV-seronegative.

This chain uses TRBV7-6 with TRBJ1-1, with D possibly being TRBD1 (6 bases). The CDR3 sequence is 16 residues long. CDR1 SGHVS and CDR2 FNYEAQ come from the germline V gene. V lost 0 bases and J 0 bases, leaving 11 bases between the germline ends. CDR3 in DNA: TGTGCCAGCAGCTTAGCAGACGGACAGTTGAACACTGAAGCTTTCTTT. It yields the protein CASSLADGQLNTEAFF.

The gene calls are TRBV27 and TRBJ2-7, with a possible D match to TRBD2 (7 bases). CDR3 size: 13 residues. V lost 5 bases and J 2 bases, leaving 10 bases between the germline ends. Germline V CDR1 and CDR2: MNHEY, SMNVEV (reference sequence). The DNA for the CDR3 is TGTGCCAGCAGTCGGGGGGCGACCTACGAGCAGTACTTC. Translation: CASSRGATYEQYF.

The chain combines TRBV19 with TRBJ2-7; TRBD2 matches 7 bases. Germline V gene lookup returns CDR1 LNHDA and CDR2 SQIVND (reference sequence). The length of the CDR3 is 13 residues. The junction had 2 bases not matched to a gene; V was cut back by 4 bases and J by 2 bases. CDR3 in DNA: TGTGCCAGTAGTAGCGGGAGTGCCTACGAGCAGTACTTC. It encodes CASSSGSAYEQYF. Filled out from reference TRBV19 and TRBJ2-7, the complete variable domain reads DGGITQSPKYLFRKEGQNVTLSCEQNLNHDAMYWYRQDPGQGLRLIYYSQIVNDFQKGDIAEGYSVSREKKESFPLTVTSAQKNPTAFYLCASSSGSAYEQYFGPGTRLTVT.

This clone has just one count. J is TRBJ2-1 and V is TRBV13, with 7 bases identical to TRBD2. In germline, CDR1 is PRHDT, CDR2 FYEKMQ (reference sequence). This CDR3 region has 15 residues. V gave up 5 bases and J gave up 5 bases; unmatched junction bases: 9. CDR3 bases: TGTGCCAGCAGCATCAGACTAGCAGGTGACAATGAGCAGTTCTTC. Protein product: CASSIRLAGDNEQFF.

The chain employs TRBV27 and TRBJ2-7; maybe TRBD1 (6 bases). The CDR3 is made up of 16 amino acids. Per germline, CDR1 MNHEY and CDR2 SMNVEV (reference sequence). With 1 base removed from V and 2 bases from J, the gap between germline ends came to 15 bases. The CDR3 DNA follows: TGTGCCAGCAGTTTATACGCCCGGACAGAGACCTACGAGCAGTACTTC. This codes for CASSLYARTETYEQYF.

The V and J genes are TRBV2 and TRBJ2-3; 12 bases are a match to TRBD2. The germline gives CDR1 SNHLY, CDR2 FYNNEI. This CDR3 is built from 16 residues. V lost 6 bases, J lost 3 bases, and 7 bases stayed unmatched. This CDR3 reads CASRPTSGSLTDTQYF. CDR3 coding DNA: TGTGCCAGCAGGCCGACTAGCGGGAGTTTAACAGATACGCAGTATTTT. Drawing the rest from reference TRBV2 and TRBJ2-3, the complete variable domain is EPEVTQTPSHQVTQMGQEVILRCVPISNHLYFYWYRQILGQKVEFLVSFYNNEISEKSEIFDDQFSVERPDGSNFTLKIRSTKLEDSAMYFCASRPTSGSLTDTQYFGPGTRLTVL.

This clone was seen once. The chain recombines TRBV5-6 with TRBJ2-1; the match to TRBD2 covers 7 bases. This CDR3 has 15 amino acids. CDR1 and CDR2 (germline): SGHDT, YYEEEE. Trimming took 2 bases from V and 7 from J; bases not matched to a gene: 9. The CDR3, as DNA: TGTGCCAGCAGCTTCGGGGGAGGGCCGTTTAATGAGCAGTTCTTC. Translating it yields CASSFGGGPFNEQFF.

This clone has a handful of counts. The chain joins TRBV4-1 to TRBJ2-6; D is uncertain. The CDR3 runs to 15 residues. The V and J ends lost 9 bases and 0 bases respectively, with 12 bases between them. Germline lookup yields CDR1 MGHRA and CDR2 YSYEKL. Here the CDR3 reads CASTYDSSGANVLTF. In DNA, the CDR3 is TGCGCCAGTACCTACGATAGCTCTGGGGCCAACGTCCTGACTTTC.

CDR3 sequence: CASRYDRGSYNEQFF. In DNA form, the CDR3 reads TGTGCCAGCAGATACGACAGGGGCTCCTACAATGAGCAGTTCTTC. This rearrangement joins TRBV7-9 to TRBJ2-1; 8 nucleotides match TRBD1. The germline CDR1 and CDR2 sequences are SEHNR and FQNEAQ (reference sequence). The ends lost 6 bases at V and 0 bases at J; junction bases unmatched: 4. The CDR3 runs 15 residues.

The V and J genes are TRBV5-1 and TRBJ1-1; 9 nucleotides agree with TRBD1. Germline V gene data show CDR1 as SGHRS and CDR2 as YFSETQ. This CDR3 comprises 15 residues. The V gene end was trimmed by 3 bases and the J gene end by 5 bases; junction bases not matched to a gene: 8. The CDR3 DNA is TGCGCCAGCAGCTACAGGGGGCGCGGTTGGACTGAAGCTTTCTTT. Its translation is CASSYRGRGWTEAFF. Combining the CDR3 with reference TRBV5-1 and TRBJ1-1 gives the whole variable domain KAGVTQTPRYLIKTRGQQVTLSCSPISGHRSVSWYQQTPGQGLQFLFEYFSETQRNKGNFPGRFSGRQFSNSRSEMNVSTLELGDSALYLCASSYRGRGWTEAFFGQGTRLTVV.

This clone was found a few times. This chain uses TRBV6-6 with TRBJ1-5; 7 nucleotides match TRBD1. Per germline, CDR1 MNHNY and CDR2 SVGAGI (reference sequence). The CDR3 spans 15 residues. J gave up 2 bases and V 6 bases, and 7 bases lay outside the gene matches. The CDR3 region has the DNA TGTGCCAGCAGCTCACAGGGGATGGGCAATCAGCCCCAGCATTTT. It codes for CASSSQGMGNQPQHF.

CDR3 in DNA: TGTGCCAGCAGCTTGATAAGCGGGAGGGCCTCTAATGAGCAGTTCTTC. Translated, it gives CASSLISGRASNEQFF. The V and J genes are TRBV5-6 and TRBJ2-1, with 10 bases fitting TRBD2. The CDR3 loop spans 16 amino acids. CDR1 is SGHDT and CDR2 is YYEEEE in the germline V gene. J was trimmed by 7 bases and V by 1 base; bases with no gene match: 8. Based on the CDR3 plus reference TRBV5-6 and TRBJ2-1, the full variable domain is DAGVTQSPTHLIKTRGQQVTLRCSPKSGHDTVSWYQQALGQGPQFIFQYYEEEERQRGNFPDRFSGHQFPNYSSELNVNALLLGDSALYLCASSLISGRASNEQFFGPGTRLTVL.

The genes are TRBV19 and TRBJ2-3, with 11 nucleotides matching TRBD2. The CDR3 runs to 16 residues. The junction had 6 bases not matched to a gene; V was cut back by 7 bases and J by 0 bases. CDR1 is LNHDA, CDR2 SQIVND, per germline (reference sequence). CDR3 sequence: CASKKGLAVSTDTQYF. The CDR3 coding sequence is TGTGCCAGTAAAAAGGGACTAGCGGTAAGCACAGATACGCAGTATTTT. The full variable domain, completed using reference TRBV19 and TRBJ2-3, is DGGITQSPKYLFRKEGQNVTLSCEQNLNHDAMYWYRQDPGQGLRLIYYSQIVNDFQKGDIAEGYSVSREKKESFPLTVTSAQKNPTAFYLCASKKGLAVSTDTQYFGPGTRLTVL.

The genes are TRBV5-6 and TRBJ2-7; a possible D gene is TRBD2 (6 bases). Germline CDR1 is SGHDT and CDR2 is YYEEEE. There are 15 residues in the CDR3. V was cut by 3 bases and J by 3 bases, with 16 bases left in between. The CDR3 here is CASSWSRGLDYEQYF. The CDR3 bases are TGTGCCAGCAGCTGGTCTAGGGGACTGGACTACGAGCAGTACTTC.

The chain couples TRBV4-1 to TRBJ1-1; perhaps TRBD1 as D (6 bases). Trimming removed 2 bases from V and 3 bases from J, with 16 bases in between. CDR1 is MGHRA, CDR2 YSYEKL, per germline. There are 16 residues in the CDR3. The chain's CDR3 is CASSQIPQGGYTEAFF. CDR3 in DNA: TGCGCCAGCAGCCAAATACCCCAAGGGGGTTACACTGAAGCTTTCTTT.

The CDR3 protein is CASSPPRVYEQYF. The CDR3 nucleotides read TGTGCCAGCAGCCCCCCGAGAGTATACGAGCAGTACTTC. The chain couples TRBV28 to TRBJ2-7, with D unresolved. V dropped 6 bases and J dropped 4 bases, with 13 bases sitting between them. From germline, CDR1 is MDHEN and CDR2 SYDVKM. The CDR3 sequence is 13 residues long.

The V and J genes are TRBV27 and TRBJ1-1; the D is unclear. Trimming took off 2 bases at V and 4 bases at J, with 11 bases between the two ends. Germline V gene data show CDR1 as MNHEY and CDR2 as SMNVEV (reference sequence). There are 14 residues in the CDR3. The CDR3 region has the DNA TGTGCCAGCAGTTTAGCGGGTTGGAGCACTGAAGCTTTCTTT. Translated, it gives CASSLAGWSTEAFF.

The rearrangement joins TRBV4-2 to TRBJ1-2, with 8 bases lining up with TRBD1. The V gene's germline CDR1 is LGHNA and CDR2 YNFKEQ. V trimming: 3 bases; J trimming: 1 base; junction bases outside the gene matches: 4. The CDR3 runs 15 residues. CDR3: CASSHLGTGNYGYTF. DNA of the CDR3: TGTGCCAGCAGCCACCTGGGGACAGGTAACTATGGCTACACCTTC.

This clone was observed a few times. This chain connects TRBV6-1 to TRBJ1-5, with 7 bases lining up with TRBD1. The CDR3 has 15 residues. The germline CDR1 and CDR2 sequences are MNHNS and SASEGT. Trimming at V came to 6 bases and at J to 0 bases, leaving 5 bases not matched to a gene. CDR3 DNA sequence: TGTGCCAGCAGGAGAGACAGGGCTAGCAATCAGCCCCAGCATTTT. Its translation is CASRRDRASNQPQHF.

This clone has only a few counts. This chain connects TRBV4-2 to TRBJ2-1, with D uncertain. In germline, CDR1 is LGHNA, CDR2 YNFKEQ. The CDR3 contains 12 residues. Trimming cost V 5 bases and J 6 bases, with 8 bases left between them. The CDR3 reads CASSSELNEQFF. The CDR3 region has the DNA TGTGCCAGCAGCTCCGAGCTCAATGAGCAGTTCTTC.

The chain employs TRBV27 and TRBJ2-7, with 8 nucleotides matching TRBD2. Trimming took 6 bases from V and 0 from J; bases not matched to a gene: 4. The length of the CDR3 is 14 residues. Germline CDR1 reads MNHEY; CDR2 reads SMNVEV (reference sequence). CDR3 loop: CASRLAEISYEQYF. CDR3 DNA: TGTGCCAGCAGACTAGCGGAAATCTCCTACGAGCAGTACTTC.

The chain employs TRBV18 and TRBJ2-2; 13 bases fit TRBD2. The CDR3 has 16 amino acids. CDR1 and CDR2 (germline): KGHSH, LQKENI. Trimming removed 3 bases from V and 3 bases from J; junction bases left unmatched: 1. DNA for the CDR3: TGTGCCAGCTCACCCGGACTAGCGGGAGACACCGGGGAGCTGTTTTTT. This codes for CASSPGLAGDTGELFF.

This chain connects TRBV18 to TRBJ1-5; 7 bases align to TRBD1. The J segment lost 6 bases and the V segment lost 2 bases, leaving 10 bases of the junction unmatched. The CDR3 totals 16 residues. Germline V gene data show CDR1 as KGHSH and CDR2 as LQKENI. CDR3 residues: CASSPKAQGLGQPQHF. The CDR3 DNA is TGTGCCAGCTCACCAAAAGCACAGGGGTTAGGTCAGCCCCAGCATTTT.

V is TRBV9 and J is TRBJ2-5, with a weak D call TRBD2 (6 bases). V lost 0 bases and J lost 5, with 14 bases in between. CDR1 is SGDLS, CDR2 YYNGEE, per germline. The CDR3 contains 15 residues. The CDR3 DNA reads as TGTGCCAGCAGCGTAGAGGGTAGCGGTGGGGAGACCCAGTACTTC. This sequence encodes CASSVEGSGGETQYF.

The J gene is TRBJ1-2, the V gene TRBV4-1; the match to TRBD1 covers 12 bases. The CDR3 runs 16 residues. The germline CDR1 and CDR2 sequences are MGHRA and YSYEKL. V was pared by 1 base and J by 8 bases, with 8 bases of the junction left unmatched. This CDR3 is CASSQVEGQGAGGYTF. CDR3 nucleotide sequence: TGCGCCAGCAGCCAAGTAGAGGGACAGGGGGCTGGCGGCTACACCTTC.

V is TRBV19 and J is TRBJ1-5, with TRBD1 identical over 8 bases. The CDR3 totals 15 residues. The junction had 14 bases not matched to a gene; V was cut back by 7 bases and J by 9 bases. Germline CDR1 reads LNHDA; CDR2 reads SQIVND (reference sequence). CDR3: CASKRDRTGRGPQHF. CDR3 coding DNA: TGTGCCAGTAAAAGGGACAGGACGGGACGGGGGCCCCAGCATTTT.

The V gene is TRBV11-2, the J gene TRBJ2-7, with D possibly being TRBD1 (5 bases). In germline, CDR1 is SGHAT, CDR2 FQNNGV. There are 13 residues in the CDR3. The germline V and J ends were trimmed by 5 bases and 3 bases, with 11 bases remaining between them. The CDR3 spells CASSRTRGYEQYF. The CDR3 nucleotides are TGTGCCAGCAGCCGGACACGCGGCTACGAGCAGTACTTC. Based on the CDR3 plus reference TRBV11-2 and TRBJ2-7, the full variable domain is EAGVAQSPRYKIIEKRQSVAFWCNPISGHATLYWYQQILGQGPKLLIQFQNNGVVDDSQLPKDRFSAERLKGVDSTLKIQPAKLEDSAVYLCASSRTRGYEQYFGPGTRLTVT.